The next 29 T cell receptor beta chains were all read from a single sample in a study of cytomegalovirus exposure and HLA in healthy donors (dated by TCRdb to between 2016 and 2019). Library prep was done by the immunoSEQ multiplex PCR assay. A mixture of 60 forward primers for TCR Vbeta segments and 13 reverse primers for TCR Jbeta segments was used in the multiplex PCR. TCRdb took this table from immuneACCESS and kept in-frame rearrangements with V and J called. Such tables lack part of the clones; where checked against another copy, unresolved V genes explain under half of the gap, and the rest is unexplained. The sample table holds 200,000 to 250,000 clones, of which roughly 70% were seen once. 2% to 3% of the sample goes to the ten largest clones. Sequenced: PBMCs. The origin of the receptors is a man aged 40-55 years in good health and CMV-seropositive.

This chain joins TRBV5-4 and TRBJ1-1; 8 nucleotides match TRBD1. After removal of 4 bases from V and 4 bases from J, the junction contained 12 bases not matched to a gene. This CDR3 comprises 16 residues. In germline, CDR1 is SGHNT, CDR2 YYREEE (reference sequence). CDR3 sequence: CASSTPGGATGTEAFF. DNA of the CDR3: TGTGCCAGCAGCACCCCAGGGGGCGCGACGGGCACTGAAGCTTTCTTT.

This clone was seen just once. CDR3 nucleotide sequence: TGTGCCAGTAGTATAGGTAGCGGGGTTAGATACAATGAGCAGTTCTTC. Its protein product is CASSIGSGVRYNEQFF. This sequence joins TRBV19 and TRBJ2-1, with TRBD2 matching 8 bases. Germline assignment: CDR1 LNHDA and CDR2 SQIVND (reference sequence). CDR3 size: 16 residues. J was trimmed by 4 bases and V by 1 base; bases with no gene match: 6.

The chain carries TRBV2 and TRBJ2-5; 8 bases match TRBD1. The germline gives CDR1 SNHLY, CDR2 FYNNEI. V lost 7 bases, J lost 5 bases, and 12 bases stayed unmatched. This CDR3 is built from 15 residues. The CDR3 loop reads CASTPGQGAWETQYF. Written as DNA, the CDR3 is TGTGCCAGCACCCCGGGGCAGGGGGCGTGGGAGACCCAGTACTTC. The full variable domain, with the rest looked up from reference TRBV2 and TRBJ2-5, is EPEVTQTPSHQVTQMGQEVILRCVPISNHLYFYWYRQILGQKVEFLVSFYNNEISEKSEIFDDQFSVERPDGSNFTLKIRSTKLEDSAMYFCASTPGQGAWETQYFGPGTRLLVL.

This clone was seen more than once but under ten times. The rearrangement links TRBV10-3 to TRBJ1-5; D remains ambiguous. CDR3 size: 15 residues. Trimming removed 3 bases from V and 0 bases from J, with 9 bases in between. CDR1 and CDR2 from the germline V gene are ENHRY and SYGVKD. CDR3 in amino acids: CAISDQGDSNQPQHF. As DNA, the CDR3 is TGTGCCATCAGTGATCAAGGAGATAGCAATCAGCCCCAGCATTTT.

This clone has just one count. The chain is built from TRBV11-2 and TRBJ2-7, with 9 bases aligning to TRBD1. V shed 4 bases and J 0 bases; nucleotides not matched to a gene: 7. The CDR3 runs 16 residues. CDR1 and CDR2 (germline): SGHAT, FQNNGV. CDR3 amino acids: CASSSLGTGSSYEQYF. As DNA, the CDR3 is TGTGCCAGCAGCTCCCTCGGGACAGGGAGCTCCTACGAGCAGTACTTC.

The chain employs TRBV29-1 and TRBJ2-7; perhaps TRBD1 as D (5 bases). Germline lookup yields CDR1 SQVTM and CDR2 ANQGSEA. The CDR3 spans 13 residues. Trimming removed 1 base at V and 6 bases at J, with 13 bases between. CDR3 sequence: CSVEVGRVGEQYF. In nucleotides, the CDR3 is TGCAGCGTTGAAGTGGGCAGGGTAGGCGAGCAGTACTTC.

V gene TRBV5-1 combines with J gene TRBJ2-1; a weak D match, TRBD2 (6 bases). The V and J ends lost 0 bases and 2 bases respectively, with 9 bases between them. The CDR3 covers 15 residues. Germline CDR1 SGHRS, CDR2 YFSETQ. DNA for the CDR3: TGCGCCAGCAGCTTGGGTAGCGGCCCCTACAATGAGCAGTTCTTC. Protein sequence: CASSLGSGPYNEQFF.

The rearrangement uses TRBV18 and TRBJ1-5, with TRBD1 as a possible D gene (5 bases). Germline values: CDR1 KGHSH, CDR2 LQKENI. The length of the CDR3 is 14 residues. V lost 5 bases and J lost 1, with 9 bases in between. The CDR3 DNA is TGTGCCAGCTCATGGGGGGAGAGCAATCAGCCCCAGCATTTT. This gives the protein CASSWGESNQPQHF.

This clone has a handful of counts. The V gene is TRBV6-5, the J gene TRBJ2-5; D gene unclear. Per the germline V gene, CDR1 is MNHEY and CDR2 is SVGAGI. With 5 bases removed from V and 8 bases from J, the gap between germline ends came to 12 bases. The CDR3 has 12 residues. The CDR3 region has the DNA TGTGCCAGCAGTGAACGTGCGTCTACCCAGTACTTC. It specifies CASSERASTQYF.

V usage is TRBV14 and J usage is TRBJ2-1; 9 nucleotides align to TRBD1. From germline, CDR1 is SGHDN and CDR2 FVKESK. The CDR3 runs 16 residues. The J segment lost 5 bases and the V segment lost 4 bases, leaving 9 bases of the junction unmatched. CDR3 region: CASSRTRDRENNEQFF. In DNA form, the CDR3 reads TGTGCCAGCAGCCGAACCCGGGACAGGGAAAACAATGAGCAGTTCTTC.

The table lists this clone with a few counts. The chain recombines TRBV5-4 with TRBJ1-2, with D tentatively TRBD1 (5 bases). The CDR3 has 13 amino acids. Germline V gives CDR1 SGHNT, CDR2 YYREEE (reference sequence). V shed 1 base and J shed 3 bases, with 7 bases lying between them. CDR3 residues: CASSLTGDYGYTF. The CDR3 DNA follows: TGTGCCAGCAGCTTGACAGGAGACTATGGCTACACCTTC. Full variable domain (outside the CDR3, taken from reference TRBV5-4 and TRBJ1-2): ETGVTQSPTHLIKTRGQQVTLRCSSQSGHNTVSWYQQALGQGPQFIFQYYREEENGRGNFPPRFSGLQFPNYSSELNVNALELDDSALYLCASSLTGDYGYTFGSGTRLTVV.

The genes are TRBV5-1 and TRBJ2-7; D not certain. CDR1 and CDR2 (germline): SGHRS, YFSETQ. The germline V and J ends were trimmed by 1 base and 0 bases, with 8 bases remaining between them. The CDR3 runs to 14 residues. CDR3 residues: CASSLSVNSYEQYF. The CDR3 coding sequence is TGCGCCAGCAGCTTGTCAGTAAACTCCTACGAGCAGTACTTC.

The chain links TRBV5-1 to TRBJ2-6; weak D call: TRBD1 (6 bases). Per the germline V gene, CDR1 is SGHRS and CDR2 is YFSETQ. The V and J ends lost 5 bases and 0 bases respectively, with 18 bases between them. This CDR3 spans 18 amino acids. The CDR3 sequence is CASRVGTPQSSGANVLTF. CDR3 DNA: TGCGCCAGCAGGGTTGGGACACCTCAAAGCTCTGGGGCCAACGTCCTGACTTTC. Filled out from reference TRBV5-1 and TRBJ2-6, the complete variable domain reads KAGVTQTPRYLIKTRGQQVTLSCSPISGHRSVSWYQQTPGQGLQFLFEYFSETQRNKGNFPGRFSGRQFSNSRSEMNVSTLELGDSALYLCASRVGTPQSSGANVLTFGAGSRLTVL.

The chain couples TRBV5-8 to TRBJ2-4; 11 bases align to TRBD2. The CDR3 runs 17 residues. J was trimmed by 0 bases and V by 3 bases; bases with no gene match: 5. The germline V gene encodes CDR1 SGHTS and CDR2 YDEGEE. The CDR3 DNA reads as TGTGCCAGCAGCTGGCCCGGGACTAGCGGAGCCAAAAACATTCAGTACTTC. Its protein is CASSWPGTSGAKNIQYF.

The rearrangement uses TRBV6-1 and TRBJ2-5; TRBD2 might be the D (5 bases). The CDR3 runs to 15 residues. Germline V gives CDR1 MNHNS, CDR2 SASEGT. Trimming removed 7 bases from V and 5 bases from J, with 20 bases in between. The CDR3 DNA reads as TGTGCCAGCACCTCTAGCTGGGTGTCAACGGAGACCCAGTACTTC. It encodes CASTSSWVSTETQYF.

The chain uses TRBV6-1 and TRBJ1-2; no firm D call. Germline loops: CDR1 MNHNS, CDR2 SASEGT. This CDR3 has 14 amino acids. The V and J ends lost 4 bases and 0 bases respectively, with 9 bases between them. The chain's CDR3 is CASSVSVANYGYTF. CDR3 sequence (DNA): TGTGCCAGCAGTGTGTCCGTCGCTAACTATGGCTACACCTTC.

This chain joins TRBV11-2 and TRBJ2-5; a possible D gene is TRBD1 (6 bases). Trimming removed 5 bases at V and 5 bases at J, with 12 bases between. The germline V gene has CDR1 SGHAT and CDR2 FQNNGV. The CDR3 covers 13 residues. This chain's CDR3 is CASSPTGLETQYF. CDR3 sequence (DNA): TGTGCCAGCAGCCCCACAGGGCTGGAGACCCAGTACTTC. The variable domain in full, with the rest retrieved from reference TRBV11-2 and TRBJ2-5, is EAGVAQSPRYKIIEKRQSVAFWCNPISGHATLYWYQQILGQGPKLLIQFQNNGVVDDSQLPKDRFSAERLKGVDSTLKIQPAKLEDSAVYLCASSPTGLETQYFGPGTRLLVL.

The chain joins TRBV9 to TRBJ2-2, with D perhaps matching TRBD1 (6 bases). CDR3 length equals 17 residues. V was pared by 0 bases and J by 5 bases, with 17 bases between. Germline CDR1 SGDLS, CDR2 YYNGEE. The DNA of the CDR3 is TGTGCCAGCAGCGTAGGACGTGGGGGCGGGTATACCGGGGAGCTGTTTTTT. It translates to CASSVGRGGGYTGELFF.

The chain joins TRBV19 to TRBJ2-3; D remains ambiguous. Trimming took off 10 bases at V and 3 bases at J, with 11 bases between the two ends. The CDR3 sequence is 12 residues long. Germline CDR1 reads LNHDA; CDR2 reads SQIVND (reference sequence). In DNA form, the CDR3 reads TGTGCCACTGGGTGGGCGACAGATACGCAGTATTTT. Translated: CATGWATDTQYF.

This chain joins TRBV4-2 and TRBJ1-3; D call uncertain. The CDR3 extends over 13 amino acids. Trimming shortened V by 4 bases and J by 7 bases, and 11 bases separated the two germline ends. The germline V gene has CDR1 LGHNA and CDR2 YNFKEQ. In DNA form, the CDR3 reads TGTGCCAGCAGCCTAGATGGGAGGAACACCATATATTTT. It encodes CASSLDGRNTIYF.

V usage is TRBV5-1 and J usage is TRBJ2-3, with unresolved D. V shed 4 bases and J shed 0 bases, with 6 bases lying between them. From germline, CDR1 is SGHRS and CDR2 YFSETQ. The length of the CDR3 is 13 residues. CDR3 DNA sequence: TGCGCCAGCAGCCCCGGTAGCACAGATACGCAGTATTTT. Protein product: CASSPGSTDTQYF. The entire variable domain, with the rest obtained from reference TRBV5-1 and TRBJ2-3, is as follows: KAGVTQTPRYLIKTRGQQVTLSCSPISGHRSVSWYQQTPGQGLQFLFEYFSETQRNKGNFPGRFSGRQFSNSRSEMNVSTLELGDSALYLCASSPGSTDTQYFGPGTRLTVL.

The chain joins TRBV5-4 to TRBJ1-1, with 8 nucleotides matching TRBD1. Per germline, CDR1 SGHNT and CDR2 YYREEE (reference sequence). With V trimmed by 4 bases and J by 0 bases, 8 bases remained unmatched. The CDR3 consists of 16 residues. The CDR3 DNA reads as TGTGCCAGCAGCGGCGGGGGACAGGCCATGAACACTGAAGCTTTCTTT. Protein: CASSGGGQAMNTEAFF.

This clone was counted between two and nine times. V gene TRBV10-3 combines with J gene TRBJ1-4; 8 bases are a match to TRBD1. The V and J ends lost 0 bases and 5 bases, in that order; junction bases with no gene match: 2. CDR3 length: 15 residues. Germline V gene sequence: CDR1 ENHRY, CDR2 SYGVKD. CDR3 sequence: CAISESQGANEKLFF. CDR3 nucleotide sequence: TGTGCCATCAGTGAGTCCCAGGGGGCAAATGAAAAACTGTTTTTT.

The V and J genes are TRBV2 and TRBJ2-1, with a tentative D call TRBD2 (7 bases). The germline V gene encodes CDR1 SNHLY and CDR2 FYNNEI. Trimming took 6 bases from V and 5 from J, leaving 17 bases between them. There are 15 residues in the CDR3. The CDR3 loop reads CASRGLGGGNNEQFF. The DNA of the CDR3 is TGTGCCAGCAGGGGGTTGGGGGGGGGCAACAATGAGCAGTTCTTC.

The chain carries TRBV7-6 and TRBJ2-1, with 8 nucleotides matching TRBD1. Germline CDR1 and CDR2: SGHVS and FNYEAQ. The CDR3 extends over 18 amino acids. V dropped 0 bases and J dropped 2; count of bases not matched to a gene: 9. The CDR3 region is CASSLAPQGVAAYNEQFF. In nucleotides, the CDR3 is TGTGCCAGCAGCTTAGCTCCACAGGGGGTTGCAGCCTACAATGAGCAGTTCTTC.

Here the CDR3 DNA reads TGTGCAAGTCGCCTGACCTTGGCGGGACAGGGCCATGGGGAGCAGTACTTC. This encodes CASRLTLAGQGHGEQYF. This chain joins TRBV12-2 and TRBJ2-5; the table's D call TRBD1 went unverified against the DNA. TRBV12-2 is an annotated pseudogene. CDR3 length: 17 residues.

The chain carries TRBV18 and TRBJ1-6; D perhaps matches TRBD1 (5 bases). This CDR3 region has 15 residues. Per the germline V gene, CDR1 is KGHSH and CDR2 is LQKENI. Trimming removed 3 bases from V and 0 bases from J, with 6 bases in between. The CDR3 sequence is CASSPDSSYNSPLHF. The CDR3 nucleotides are TGTGCCAGCTCACCCGACAGCTCCTATAATTCACCCCTCCACTTT. The complete variable domain, with remaining parts taken from reference TRBV18 and TRBJ1-6, reads NAGVMQNPRHLVRRRGQEARLRCSPMKGHSHVYWYRQLPEEGLKFMVYLQKENIIDESGMPKERFSAEFPKEGPSILRIQQVVRGDSAAYFCASSPDSSYNSPLHFGNGTRLTVT.

This clone was counted a few times. This chain connects TRBV7-2 to TRBJ2-7; tentative D call: TRBD2 (6 bases). This CDR3 is 15 amino acids long. From germline, CDR1 is SGHTA and CDR2 FQGNSA. V was cut by 1 base and J by 3 bases, with 13 bases left in between. CDR3 nucleotides: TGTGCCAGCAGCTTAGGAGACGGGGGACTCTACGAGCAGTACTTC. Protein sequence: CASSLGDGGLYEQYF.

This rearrangement joins TRBV9 to TRBJ2-3; 13 nucleotides align to TRBD2. This CDR3 has 16 residues. Germline trimming cut 4 bases from V and 3 bases from J; bases unmatched to any gene: 5. Germline V gene sequence: CDR1 SGDLS, CDR2 YYNGEE. The CDR3 loop reads CASSMGTSGNTDTQYF. The CDR3 DNA reads TGTGCCAGCAGCATGGGGACTAGCGGGAATACAGATACGCAGTATTTT.